These 7 T cell receptor beta chains were all obtained from the same sample, sequenced in a study of chemoradiotherapy in HPV16-positive cancers. TCRdb's table, derived via immunoSEQ multiplex PCR, lists solely in-frame clones and lacks some. The table records hundreds of clones, just over 85% of them present only once. Sequencing was performed on tumor tissue, taken from a patient who underwent chemoradiotherapy. The receptor source for this set is a human donor with HPV-associated anogenital cancer.

The gene calls are TRBV27 and TRBJ1-4; tentative D call: TRBD1 (5 bases). From germline, CDR1 is MNHEY and CDR2 SMNVEV (reference sequence). There are 12 residues in the CDR3. V was trimmed by 5 bases and J by 11 bases, leaving 12 bases between them. CDR3 nucleotides: TGTGCCAGCAGTATTATTGGGGGGAAACTGTTTTTT. Translation gives CASSIIGGKLFF.

The CDR3 sequence: CASSSQGAYTEAFF. DNA for the CDR3: TGTGCCAGCAGTTCACAGGGGGCTTACACTGAAGCTTTCTTT. The chain links TRBV2 to TRBJ1-1; 9 bases map to TRBD1. The V gene end was trimmed by 5 bases and the J gene end by 3 bases; junction bases not matched to a gene: 4. From germline, CDR1 is SNHLY and CDR2 FYNNEI. CDR3 length: 14 residues.

The chain has TRBV6-4 and TRBJ2-1, with 12 bases lining up with TRBD2. Per the germline V gene, CDR1 is MRHNA and CDR2 is SNTAGT. V trimming: 6 bases; J trimming: 7 bases; junction bases outside the gene matches: 4. This CDR3 is 14 amino acids long. The CDR3 region is CASSMGLAGNEQFF. DNA of the CDR3: TGTGCCAGCAGCATGGGACTAGCGGGTAATGAGCAGTTCTTC.

The chain joins TRBV4-3 to TRBJ1-2; D remains ambiguous. V gave up 1 base and J gave up 0 bases, with 9 bases separating them. Per the germline V gene, CDR1 is LGHNA and CDR2 is YSLEER. The CDR3 has 15 residues. CDR3 sequence: CASSQVRDPNYGYTF. In nucleotides, the CDR3 is TGCGCCAGCAGCCAAGTTCGTGACCCTAACTATGGCTACACCTTC.

V is TRBV7-2 and J is TRBJ1-2, with 9 bases aligning to TRBD1. Germline V gives CDR1 SGHTA, CDR2 FQGNSA. This CDR3 comprises 16 residues. The J segment lost 6 bases and the V segment lost 0 bases, leaving 8 bases of the junction unmatched. CDR3 DNA: TGTGCCAGCAGCTTAGCCATCGACAGGGGGAGGCATGGCTACACCTTC. This codes for CASSLAIDRGRHGYTF.

The chain is built from TRBV27 and TRBJ1-2; D possibly corresponds to TRBD1 (5 bases). Trimming removed 0 bases from V and 4 bases from J, with 15 bases in between. Germline CDR1 reads MNHEY; CDR2 reads SMNVEV (reference sequence). The CDR3 spans 16 residues. The CDR3 sequence is CASSLSAGTLGYGYTF. CDR3 bases: TGTGCCAGCAGTTTATCCGCAGGGACCTTAGGCTATGGCTACACCTTC.

The chain joins TRBV4-2 to TRBJ1-1; 7 bases line up with TRBD1. The germline gives CDR1 LGHNA, CDR2 YNFKEQ. CDR3 length equals 18 residues. The ends lost 3 bases at V and 2 bases at J; junction bases unmatched: 15. DNA of the CDR3: TGTGCCAGCAGCCAGGAGGGGGCGGGTTCCCGGAGAAACACTGAAGCTTTCTTT. The encoded protein is CASSQEGAGSRRNTEAFF.